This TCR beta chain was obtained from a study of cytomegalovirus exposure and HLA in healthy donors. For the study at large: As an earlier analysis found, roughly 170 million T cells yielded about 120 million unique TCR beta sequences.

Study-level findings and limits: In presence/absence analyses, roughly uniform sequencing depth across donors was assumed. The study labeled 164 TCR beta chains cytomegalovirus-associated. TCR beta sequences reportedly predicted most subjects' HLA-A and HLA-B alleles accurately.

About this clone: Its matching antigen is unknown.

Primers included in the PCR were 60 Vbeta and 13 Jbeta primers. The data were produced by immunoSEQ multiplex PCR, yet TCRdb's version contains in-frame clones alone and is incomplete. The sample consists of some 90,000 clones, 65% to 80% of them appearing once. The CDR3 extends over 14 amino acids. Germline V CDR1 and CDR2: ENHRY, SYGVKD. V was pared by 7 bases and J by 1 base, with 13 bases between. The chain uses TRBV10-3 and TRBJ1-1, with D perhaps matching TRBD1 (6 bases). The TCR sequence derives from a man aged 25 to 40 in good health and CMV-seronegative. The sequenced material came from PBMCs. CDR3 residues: CAINSGHQNTEAFF. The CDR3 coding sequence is TGTGCCATCAATTCGGGACACCAGAACACTGAAGCTTTCTTT.